The sequence of this TCR beta chain was determined in a study of T cells in Graves' hyperthyroidism and ophthalmopathy. This clonotype was observed many times. This CDR3 is built from 15 residues. Trimming removed 0 bases from V and 4 bases from J; junction bases left unmatched: 6. From germline, CDR1 is DFQATT and CDR2 SNEGSKA (reference sequence). The investigators amplified TCR beta CDR3 regions from RNA transcripts. The TCR CDR3 was amplified in a first-round RT-PCR using the HTBI primer set. One entry per CDR3 protein, called by TCRdb with MiXCR from the multiplex PCR reads. The data contain 300,000 to 400,000 distinct CDR3 sequences, roughly 20% of them singletons.

The receptor was derived from a man aged 18 to 29 with Graves' ophthalmopathy. Sequenced: blood. This chain connects TRBV20-1 to TRBJ2-1; 7 bases map to TRBD2. The CDR3 region has the DNA TGCAGTGCTAGAGATAAGAGCGGGGTATACAATGAGCAGTTCTTC. Residues: CSARDKSGVYNEQFF.